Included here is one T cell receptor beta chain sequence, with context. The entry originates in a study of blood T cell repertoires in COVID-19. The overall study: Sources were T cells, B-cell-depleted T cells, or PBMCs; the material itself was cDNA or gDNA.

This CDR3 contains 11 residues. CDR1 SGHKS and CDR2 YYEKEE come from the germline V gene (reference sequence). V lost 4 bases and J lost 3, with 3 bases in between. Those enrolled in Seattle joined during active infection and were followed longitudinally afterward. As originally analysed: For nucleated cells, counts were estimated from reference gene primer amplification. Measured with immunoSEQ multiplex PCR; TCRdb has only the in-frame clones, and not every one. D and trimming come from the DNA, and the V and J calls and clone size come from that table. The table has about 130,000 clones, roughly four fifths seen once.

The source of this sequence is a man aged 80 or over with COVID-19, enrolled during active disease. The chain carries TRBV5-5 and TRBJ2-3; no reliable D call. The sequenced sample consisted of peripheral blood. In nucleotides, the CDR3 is TGTGCCAGCAGCCAAACAGATACGCAGTATTTT. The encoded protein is CASSQTDTQYF.